These T cell receptor beta chains were read from a single sample in a study of T cell repertoires in cytomegalovirus infection. TCRdb re-called the reads with MiXCR, one entry per CDR3 protein. Among about 400,000 distinct CDR3 sequences listed, about a sixth were seen once. Input material: PBMCs. The receptors here all came from a human donor in good health (CMV status not recorded). Some clones in this sample may be carry-over from other donors' samples. CDR3s include the opening cysteine and the closing phenylalanine or tryptophan. The D gene is left open where the match is weak. Clone size is shown for a subset of rows, as once, few, many or a class of expanded clone.

V gene: TRBV12-3/TRBV12-4
clone size: many
D gene: NA
J gene: TRBJ2-7
CDR3 DNA: TGTGCCAGCAGGGGGTCCCTGGCCTACGAGCAGTACTTC
CDR3 protein: CASRGSLAYEQYF

V gene: TRBV7-9
clone size: many
D gene: TRBD1
J gene: TRBJ1-4
CDR3 DNA: TGTGCCAGCAGCCCCGGGACAGGGTATGAGAATGAAAAACTGTTTTTT
CDR3 protein: CASSPGTGYENEKLFF

V gene: TRBV12-3/TRBV12-4
clone size: many
D gene: NA
J gene: TRBJ2-7
CDR3 DNA: TGTGCCAGCGGCGATCTCCCCTCCTACGAGCAGTACTTC
CDR3 protein: CASGDLPSYEQYF

V gene: TRBV2
clone size: few
D gene: TRBD1
J gene: TRBJ1-1
CDR3 DNA: TGTGCCAGCAGGGAGGACAGGGCCACTGAAGCTTTCTTT
CDR3 protein: CASREDRATEAFF

V gene: TRBV6-6
clone size: NA
D gene: NA
J gene: TRBJ1-1
CDR3 DNA: TGTGCCAGCCAGCTAGTGGCCTCGACCGCAAACTGGGGCACTGAAGCTTTCTTT
CDR3 protein: CASQLVASTANWGTEAFF

V gene: TRBV5-1
clone size: many
D gene: TRBD1
J gene: TRBJ1-6
CDR3 DNA: TGCGCCAGCAGCCGTCGGACAGGGTTCGATTCACCCCTCCACTTT
CDR3 protein: CASSRRTGFDSPLHF

V gene: TRBV20-1
clone size: NA
D gene: NA
J gene: TRBJ2-5
CDR3 DNA: TGCAGTGCTCCGAATCCGGGCAACCAAGAGACCCAGTACTTC
CDR3 protein: CSAPNPGNQETQYF

V gene: TRBV10-3
clone size: many
D gene: NA
J gene: TRBJ1-1
CDR3 DNA: TGTGCCATCCGAGACATGAACACTGAAGCTTTCTTT
CDR3 protein: CAIRDMNTEAFF

V gene: TRBV6-7
clone size: NA
D gene: NA
J gene: TRBJ2-2
CDR3 DNA: TGTGCCAGCAGCCCTTCAGGGGTATGCACCGGGGAGCTGTTTTTT
CDR3 protein: CASSPSGVCTGELFF

V gene: TRBV5-1
clone size: few
D gene: NA
J gene: TRBJ2-3
CDR3 DNA: TGCGCCAGCAGCTTGGTTCTCGCCTCCACAGATACGCAGTATTTT
CDR3 protein: CASSLVLASTDTQYF

V gene: TRBV11-2
clone size: few
D gene: NA
J gene: TRBJ1-1
CDR3 DNA: TGTGCCAGCAGCTCCACGAACACTGAAGCTTTCTTT
CDR3 protein: CASSSTNTEAFF

V gene: TRBV5-5
clone size: few
D gene: TRBD2
J gene: TRBJ2-1
CDR3 DNA: TGTGCCAGCAGCTTGGTTTGGCTAGCGGTTGGCAATGAGCAGTTCTTC
CDR3 protein: CASSLVWLAVGNEQFF

V gene: TRBV27
clone size: few
D gene: TRBD1
J gene: TRBJ1-5
CDR3 DNA: TGTGCCAGCAGTCGAGAGGGGGCGCCGAATCAGCCCCAGCATTTT
CDR3 protein: CASSREGAPNQPQHF

V gene: TRBV7-6
clone size: NA
D gene: TRBD1
J gene: TRBJ2-5
CDR3 DNA: TGTGCCAGCAGCTCTCTTGGGGACAGTCCGGGAGAGACCCAGTACTTC
CDR3 protein: CASSSLGDSPGETQYF

V gene: TRBV5-6
clone size: many
D gene: TRBD2
J gene: TRBJ2-5
CDR3 DNA: TGTGCCAGCAGCGGGACTAGCCGTCAGACCCAGTACTTC
CDR3 protein: CASSGTSRQTQYF

V gene: TRBV7-2
clone size: NA
D gene: NA
J gene: TRBJ2-3
CDR3 DNA: TGTGCCACCCGGACAGTCACAGATACGCAGTATTTT
CDR3 protein: CATRTVTDTQYF

V gene: TRBV7-2
clone size: many
D gene: NA
J gene: TRBJ2-1
CDR3 DNA: TGTGCCAGCAGCTTAGTAATAGCAGTCGGCAATGAGCAGTTCTTC
CDR3 protein: CASSLVIAVGNEQFF

V gene: TRBV20-1
clone size: NA
D gene: TRBD1
J gene: TRBJ2-5
CDR3 DNA: TGCAGTGCCAGAATCGGACAGGGAGTAGAGACCCAGTACTTC
CDR3 protein: CSARIGQGVETQYF

V gene: TRBV13
clone size: NA
D gene: NA
J gene: TRBJ1-4
CDR3 DNA: TGTGCCAGCAGCTCCCCCCCGGGGACGCATAACGAAAAACTGTTTTTT
CDR3 protein: CASSSPPGTHNEKLFF

V gene: TRBV12-3/TRBV12-4
clone size: NA
D gene: TRBD1
J gene: TRBJ1-5
CDR3 DNA: TGTGCCAGCAGTGGGACAGCAAATCAGCCCCAGCATTTT
CDR3 protein: CASSGTANQPQHF

V gene: TRBV6-2/TRBV6-3
clone size: many
D gene: NA
J gene: TRBJ1-1
CDR3 DNA: TGTGCCAGCAGTTATGAGGGGCGAACCACTGAAGCTTTCTTT
CDR3 protein: CASSYEGRTTEAFF

V gene: TRBV20-1
clone size: NA
D gene: NA
J gene: TRBJ2-5
CDR3 DNA: TGCAGTGCACTCTTAAGACAAGAGACCCAGTACTTC
CDR3 protein: CSALLRQETQYF

V gene: TRBV29-1
clone size: once
D gene: NA
J gene: TRBJ2-1
CDR3 DNA: TGCAGCGTTGAAGATGGCCCCCCCGGGGCGGAGCAGTTCTTC
CDR3 protein: CSVEDGPPGAEQFF

V gene: TRBV11-2
clone size: once
D gene: TRBD2
J gene: TRBJ2-3
CDR3 DNA: TGTGCCAGCAGCGCTACCCAAGGACTAGCGGGAGCGTCAGATACGCAGTATTTT
CDR3 protein: CASSATQGLAGASDTQYF

V gene: TRBV7-2
clone size: NA
D gene: TRBD1
J gene: TRBJ2-3
CDR3 DNA: TGTGCCAGCAGCCGGGACAGGGATGGGGGCACAGATACGCAGTATTTT
CDR3 protein: CASSRDRDGGTDTQYF

V gene: TRBV7-2
clone size: many
D gene: TRBD2
J gene: TRBJ2-3
CDR3 DNA: TGTGCCAGCAGCTTCGGACTAGCGGGTGCCGATACGCAGTATTTT
CDR3 protein: CASSFGLAGADTQYF

V gene: TRBV11-2
clone size: few
D gene: TRBD1
J gene: TRBJ1-5
CDR3 DNA: TGTGCCAGCAGCTTCGGGACAGGCCCGTATCAGCCCCAGCATTTT
CDR3 protein: CASSFGTGPYQPQHF